One sample yielded the 15 T cell receptor beta chains listed below, sequenced in a study of cytomegalovirus exposure and HLA in healthy donors. The table came from immunoSEQ multiplex PCR; TCRdb's copy has only in-frame clones and leaves some out. The data contain hundreds of thousands of clones, 70% to 90% of them singletons. The sample consisted of PBMCs. The receptors derive from a woman aged 18-29 years in good health and CMV-seronegative.

V and J are TRBV28 and TRBJ2-7; D is unresolved. V lost 7 bases and J lost 1, with 11 bases in between. The CDR3 runs to 13 residues. The V gene's germline CDR1 is MDHEN and CDR2 SYDVKM. Written as DNA, the CDR3 is TGTGCCAGCACCGCGTACGAATCCTACGAGCAGTACTTC. Translated: CASTAYESYEQYF.

The gene calls are TRBV10-3 and TRBJ2-7; TRBD1 agrees at 7 bases. CDR3 length equals 15 residues. The V and J ends lost 2 bases and 7 bases, in that order; junction bases with no gene match: 11. The germline gives CDR1 ENHRY, CDR2 SYGVKD. The CDR3 region is CAISEIGTAFKEQYF. Written as DNA, the CDR3 is TGTGCCATCAGTGAGATAGGGACAGCCTTTAAGGAGCAGTACTTC.

J is TRBJ2-7 and V is TRBV11-3; 8 bases line up with TRBD2. Germline V lookup: CDR1 SGHNT, CDR2 YENEEA. CDR3 length: 14 residues. The J segment lost 0 bases and the V segment lost 5 bases, leaving 3 bases of the junction unmatched. CDR3 in DNA: TGTGCCAGCAGCCTTAGCGGGGACTCCTACGAGCAGTACTTC. Translated, it gives CASSLSGDSYEQYF.

This clone has only a few counts. V and J are TRBV6-4 and TRBJ2-2, with D uncertain. Germline-derived CDR1 and CDR2 are MRHNA and SNTAGT. This CDR3 has 15 residues. Trimming pared 0 bases from V and 0 bases from J, leaving 5 bases between. CDR3 loop: CASSDSLANTGELFF. CDR3 nucleotides: TGTGCCAGCAGTGACTCGCTAGCGAACACCGGGGAGCTGTTTTTT.

This sequence joins TRBV4-2 and TRBJ1-1; D is uncertain. The V gene lost 1 base and the J gene lost 0 bases, with 9 bases spanning the gap. The CDR3 is 15 amino acids. Germline CDR1 reads LGHNA; CDR2 reads YNFKEQ. As DNA, the CDR3 is TGTGCCAGCAGCCAAGCGGCAGGCATGAACACTGAAGCTTTCTTT. The encoded protein is CASSQAAGMNTEAFF.

This rearrangement joins TRBV19 to TRBJ1-2, with D possibly being TRBD1 (6 bases). CDR1 and CDR2 from the germline V gene are LNHDA and SQIVND (reference sequence). Deletions cut 1 base from V and 7 bases from J, with 16 bases between. This CDR3 is built from 15 residues. CDR3 DNA: TGTGCCAGTAGTATAGTCGGAACCCTAGGGGGTGGCTACACCTTC. As protein: CASSIVGTLGGGYTF.

V is TRBV4-1 and J is TRBJ2-5; 7 nucleotides match TRBD1. After removal of 4 bases from V and 1 base from J, the junction contained 3 bases not matched to a gene. Germline values: CDR1 MGHRA, CDR2 YSYEKL. CDR3 length: 14 residues. CDR3 sequence: CASSLDRVQETQYF. In nucleotides, the CDR3 is TGCGCCAGCAGCCTCGACAGGGTCCAAGAGACCCAGTACTTC.

The CDR3 bases are TGTGCCACCAGCAGCGGGGGGTCCTACAATGAGCAGTTCTTC. Its translation: CATSSGGSYNEQFF. V gene TRBV15 combines with J gene TRBJ2-1; 7 nucleotides match TRBD2. CDR1 and CDR2 (germline): LNHNV, YYDKDF (reference sequence). This CDR3 is 14 amino acids long. After removal of 3 bases from V and 1 base from J, the junction contained 0 bases not matched to a gene.

This clone was seen only once. The V call is TRBV9, the J call TRBJ2-5, with a possible D match to TRBD2 (6 bases). The CDR3 consists of 14 residues. Trimming stripped 3 bases from V and 2 bases from J, with 11 bases between. Germline loops: CDR1 SGDLS, CDR2 YYNGEE. The CDR3, as DNA: TGTGCCAGCAGCGCTAGCGCTAATCAAGAGACCCAGTACTTC. This translates into CASSASANQETQYF.

This clone was found a few times. V gene TRBV5-1 combines with J gene TRBJ2-2; tentatively, D is TRBD2 (5 bases). Trimming cost V 0 bases and J 7 bases, with 7 bases left between them. This CDR3 has 13 amino acids. Germline values: CDR1 SGHRS, CDR2 YFSETQ. Here the CDR3 DNA reads TGCGCCAGCAGCTTGGGCCGGGACGGGGAGCTGTTTTTT. Translating it yields CASSLGRDGELFF.

V gene TRBV2 combines with J gene TRBJ2-2; a possible D gene is TRBD2 (6 bases). CDR1 is SNHLY, CDR2 FYNNEI, per germline. V was shortened by 8 bases and J by 3 bases, with 7 bases between the two germline ends. This CDR3 comprises 12 residues. For the CDR3, the DNA is TGTGCCAGCTCGGGGGACACCGGGGAGCTGTTTTTT. Translated: CASSGDTGELFF. Together with reference TRBV2 and TRBJ2-2, the CDR3 gives the full variable domain: EPEVTQTPSHQVTQMGQEVILRCVPISNHLYFYWYRQILGQKVEFLVSFYNNEISEKSEIFDDQFSVERPDGSNFTLKIRSTKLEDSAMYFCASSGDTGELFFGEGSRLTVL.

The chain has TRBV25-1 and TRBJ2-5; the D gene is possibly TRBD1 (5 bases). Deletions cut 5 bases from V and 5 bases from J, with 12 bases between. This CDR3 comprises 13 residues. CDR1 MGHDK and CDR2 SYGVNS come from the germline V gene. CDR3 loop: CASSWQGEETQYF. The CDR3 bases are TGTGCCAGCAGTTGGCAGGGTGAGGAGACCCAGTACTTC.

In regard to this clone: Other nucleotide sequences in the sample specify the same CDR3. The chain employs TRBV18 and TRBJ2-7; D possibly corresponds to TRBD2 (5 bases). The CDR3 has 13 residues. Trimming took off 3 bases at V and 3 bases at J, with 9 bases between the two ends. Germline CDR1 KGHSH, CDR2 LQKENI. In DNA, the CDR3 is TGTGCCAGCTCACCTTACCGGGACTACGAGCAGTACTTC. Amino acids: CASSPYRDYEQYF.

The gene calls are TRBV6-5 and TRBJ2-1; 12 bases agree with TRBD2. The CDR3 spans 16 residues. V lost 2 bases, J lost 6 bases, and 5 bases stayed unmatched. Germline V lookup: CDR1 MNHEY, CDR2 SVGAGI. The CDR3 coding sequence is TGTGCCAGCAGTTACCTAGCGGGAGGGCCCGGCAATGAGCAGTTCTTC. Encoded protein: CASSYLAGGPGNEQFF.

The CDR3 coding sequence is TGTGCCAGCAGCTTAGACAGGACGTTCTATGGCTACACCTTC. As protein: CASSLDRTFYGYTF. This chain connects TRBV5-6 to TRBJ1-2; the D gene is possibly TRBD1 (6 bases). The germline V gene encodes CDR1 SGHDT and CDR2 YYEEEE. This CDR3 has 14 residues. Trimming left V 2 bases short and J 4 bases short, with 12 bases between.